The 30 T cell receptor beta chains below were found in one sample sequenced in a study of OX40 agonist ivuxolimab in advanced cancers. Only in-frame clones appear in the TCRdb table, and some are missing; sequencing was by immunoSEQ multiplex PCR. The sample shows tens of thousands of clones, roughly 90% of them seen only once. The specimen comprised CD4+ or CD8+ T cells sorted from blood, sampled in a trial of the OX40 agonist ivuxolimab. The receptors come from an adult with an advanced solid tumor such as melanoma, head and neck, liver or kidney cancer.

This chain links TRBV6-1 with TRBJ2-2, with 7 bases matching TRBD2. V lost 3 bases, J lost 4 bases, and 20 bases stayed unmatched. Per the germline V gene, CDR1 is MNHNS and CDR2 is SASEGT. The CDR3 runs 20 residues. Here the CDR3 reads CASSDRITSVLPQSTGELFF. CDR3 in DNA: TGTGCCAGCAGTGATAGGATCACTAGCGTACTACCCCAGAGCACCGGGGAGCTGTTTTTT.

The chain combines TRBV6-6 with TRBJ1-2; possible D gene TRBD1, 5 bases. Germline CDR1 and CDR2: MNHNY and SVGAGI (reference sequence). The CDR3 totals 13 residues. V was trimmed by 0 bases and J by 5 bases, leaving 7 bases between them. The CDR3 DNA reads TGTGCCAGCAGTTACTCGCGGGGGTATGGCTACACCTTC. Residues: CASSYSRGYGYTF.

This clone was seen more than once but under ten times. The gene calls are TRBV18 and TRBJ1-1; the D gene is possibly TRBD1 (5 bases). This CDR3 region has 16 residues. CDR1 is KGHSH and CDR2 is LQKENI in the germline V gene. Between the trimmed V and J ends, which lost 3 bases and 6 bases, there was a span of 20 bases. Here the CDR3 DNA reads TGTGCCAGCTCACCCTCCGACAGTACGATCGTCGCTGAAGCTTTCTTT. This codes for CASSPSDSTIVAEAFF.

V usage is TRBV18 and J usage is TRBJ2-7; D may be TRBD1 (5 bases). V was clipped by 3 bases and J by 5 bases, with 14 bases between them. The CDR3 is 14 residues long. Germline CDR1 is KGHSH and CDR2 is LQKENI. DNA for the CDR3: TGTGCCAGCTCACCTCAGGGTCCCGCAAACGAGCAGTACTTC. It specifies CASSPQGPANEQYF.

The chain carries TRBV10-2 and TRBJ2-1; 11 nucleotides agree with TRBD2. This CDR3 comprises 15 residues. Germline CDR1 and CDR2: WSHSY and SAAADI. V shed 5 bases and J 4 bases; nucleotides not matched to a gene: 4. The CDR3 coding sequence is TGCGCCAGCAGTCCGACTAGCGGGACGTACAATGAGCAGTTCTTC. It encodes CASSPTSGTYNEQFF.

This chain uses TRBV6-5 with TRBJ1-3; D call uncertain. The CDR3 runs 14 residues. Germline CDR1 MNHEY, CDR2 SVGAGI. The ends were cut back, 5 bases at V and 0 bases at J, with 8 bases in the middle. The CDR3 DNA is TGTGCCAGCAGTCAAGGGAGCTCTGGAAACACCATATATTTT. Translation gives CASSQGSSGNTIYF.

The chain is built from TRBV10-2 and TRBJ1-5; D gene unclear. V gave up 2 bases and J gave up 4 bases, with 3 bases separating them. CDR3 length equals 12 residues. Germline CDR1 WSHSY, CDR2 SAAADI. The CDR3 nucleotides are TGCGCCAGCAGTGAGCCTAATCAGCCCCAGCATTTT. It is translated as CASSEPNQPQHF.

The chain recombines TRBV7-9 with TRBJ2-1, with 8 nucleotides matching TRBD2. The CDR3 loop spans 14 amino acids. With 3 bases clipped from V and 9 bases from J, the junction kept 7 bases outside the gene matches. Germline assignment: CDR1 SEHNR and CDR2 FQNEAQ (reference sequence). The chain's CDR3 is CASSLTSVIGEQFF. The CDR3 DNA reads TGTGCCAGCAGCTTGACTAGCGTCATCGGTGAGCAGTTCTTC.

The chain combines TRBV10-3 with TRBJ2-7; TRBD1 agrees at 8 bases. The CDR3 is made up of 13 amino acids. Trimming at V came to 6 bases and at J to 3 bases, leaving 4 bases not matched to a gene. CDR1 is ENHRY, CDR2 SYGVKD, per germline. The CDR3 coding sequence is TGTGCCATCAGGGAAACAGGGGGCTACGAGCAGTACTTC. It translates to CAIRETGGYEQYF.

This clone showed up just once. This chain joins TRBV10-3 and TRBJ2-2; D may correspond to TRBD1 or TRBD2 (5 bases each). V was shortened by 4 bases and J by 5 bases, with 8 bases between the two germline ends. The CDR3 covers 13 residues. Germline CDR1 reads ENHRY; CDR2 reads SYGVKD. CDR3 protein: CAISVGETGELFF. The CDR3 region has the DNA TGTGCCATCAGTGTAGGGGAGACCGGGGAGCTGTTTTTT.

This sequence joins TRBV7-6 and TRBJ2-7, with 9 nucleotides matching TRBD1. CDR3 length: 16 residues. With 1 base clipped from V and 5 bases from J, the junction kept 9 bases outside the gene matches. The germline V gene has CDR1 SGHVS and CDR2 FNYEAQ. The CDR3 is CASSLVGRGTGNEQYF. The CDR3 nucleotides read TGTGCCAGCAGCTTAGTTGGCCGCGGGACAGGGAACGAGCAGTACTTC.

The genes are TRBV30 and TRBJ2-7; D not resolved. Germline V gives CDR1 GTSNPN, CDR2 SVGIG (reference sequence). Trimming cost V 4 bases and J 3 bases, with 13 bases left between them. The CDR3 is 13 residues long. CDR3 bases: TGTGCCTGGAATGAGGTTATGAGCTACGAGCAGTACTTC. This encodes CAWNEVMSYEQYF.

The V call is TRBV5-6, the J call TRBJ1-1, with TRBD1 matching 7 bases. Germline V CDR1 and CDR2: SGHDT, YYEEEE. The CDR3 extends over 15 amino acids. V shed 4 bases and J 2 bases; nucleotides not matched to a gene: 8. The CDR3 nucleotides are TGTGCCAGCAGCGCCTGGGGGACAGTCAACACTGAAGCTTTCTTT. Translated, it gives CASSAWGTVNTEAFF.

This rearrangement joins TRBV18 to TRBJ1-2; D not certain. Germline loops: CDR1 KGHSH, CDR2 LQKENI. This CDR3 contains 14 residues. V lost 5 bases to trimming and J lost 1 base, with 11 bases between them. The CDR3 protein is CASSTDVVNYGYTF. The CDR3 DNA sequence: TGTGCCAGCTCAACGGACGTCGTTAACTATGGCTACACCTTC. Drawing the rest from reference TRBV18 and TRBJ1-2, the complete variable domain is NAGVMQNPRHLVRRRGQEARLRCSPMKGHSHVYWYRQLPEEGLKFMVYLQKENIIDESGMPKERFSAEFPKEGPSILRIQQVVRGDSAAYFCASSTDVVNYGYTFGSGTRLTVV.

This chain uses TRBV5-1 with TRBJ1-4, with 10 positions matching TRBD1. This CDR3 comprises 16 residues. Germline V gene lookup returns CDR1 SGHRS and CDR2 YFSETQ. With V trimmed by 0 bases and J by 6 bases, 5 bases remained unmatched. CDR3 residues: CASSLAGGTGDEKLFF. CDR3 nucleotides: TGCGCCAGCAGCTTGGCCGGGGGGACAGGGGATGAAAAACTGTTTTTT. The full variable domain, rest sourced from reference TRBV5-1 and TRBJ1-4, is KAGVTQTPRYLIKTRGQQVTLSCSPISGHRSVSWYQQTPGQGLQFLFEYFSETQRNKGNFPGRFSGRQFSNSRSEMNVSTLELGDSALYLCASSLAGGTGDEKLFFGSGTQLSVL.

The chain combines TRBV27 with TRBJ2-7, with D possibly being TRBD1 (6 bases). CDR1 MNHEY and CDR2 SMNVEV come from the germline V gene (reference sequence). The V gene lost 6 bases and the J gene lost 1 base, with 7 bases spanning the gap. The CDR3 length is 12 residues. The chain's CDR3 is CASSGQSYEQYF. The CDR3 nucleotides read TGTGCCAGCAGCGGACAGTCCTACGAGCAGTACTTC.

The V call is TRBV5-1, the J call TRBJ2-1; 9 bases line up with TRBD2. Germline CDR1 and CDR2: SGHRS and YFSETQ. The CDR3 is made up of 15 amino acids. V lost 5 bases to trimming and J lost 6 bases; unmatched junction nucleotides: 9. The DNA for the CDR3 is TGCGCCAGCAGAATGACTAGCGGCCTTTCCAATGAGCAGTTCTTC. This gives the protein CASRMTSGLSNEQFF. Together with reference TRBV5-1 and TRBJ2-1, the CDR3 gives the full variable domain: KAGVTQTPRYLIKTRGQQVTLSCSPISGHRSVSWYQQTPGQGLQFLFEYFSETQRNKGNFPGRFSGRQFSNSRSEMNVSTLELGDSALYLCASRMTSGLSNEQFFGPGTRLTVL.

CDR3 DNA: TGTGCCAGCGGCCAAGAGACCCAGTACTTC. This sequence encodes CASGQETQYF. This rearrangement joins TRBV6-5 to TRBJ2-5; unclear D gene. Germline CDR1 is MNHEY and CDR2 is SVGAGI. V lost 8 bases to trimming and J lost 1 base, with 2 bases between them. The CDR3 runs to 10 residues.

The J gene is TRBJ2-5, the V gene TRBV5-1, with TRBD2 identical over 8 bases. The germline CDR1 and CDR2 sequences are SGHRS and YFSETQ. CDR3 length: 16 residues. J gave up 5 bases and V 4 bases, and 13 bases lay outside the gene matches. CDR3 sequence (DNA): TGCGCCAGCAGCAAAGTGAGGGGACTAGTAAGCGAGACCCAGTACTTC. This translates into CASSKVRGLVSETQYF.

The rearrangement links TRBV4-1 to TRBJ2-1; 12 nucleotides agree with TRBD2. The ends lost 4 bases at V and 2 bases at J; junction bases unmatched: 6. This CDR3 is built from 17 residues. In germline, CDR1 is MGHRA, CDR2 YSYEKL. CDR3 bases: TGCGCCAGCAGCCGGGGGGGACTAGCGGGTACCTACAATGAGCAGTTCTTC. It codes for CASSRGGLAGTYNEQFF.

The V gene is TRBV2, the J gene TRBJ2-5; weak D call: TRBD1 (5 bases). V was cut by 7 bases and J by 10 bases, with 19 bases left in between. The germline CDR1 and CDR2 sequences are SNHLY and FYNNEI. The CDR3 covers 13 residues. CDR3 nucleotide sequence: TGTGCCAGCACCACCGACCGAAGGGGTGACCAGTACTTC. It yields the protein CASTTDRRGDQYF.

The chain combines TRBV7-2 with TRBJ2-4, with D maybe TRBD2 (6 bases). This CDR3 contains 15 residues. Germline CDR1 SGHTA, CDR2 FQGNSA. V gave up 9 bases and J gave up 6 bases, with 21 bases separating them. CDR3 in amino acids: CASTTGEAPGNIQYF. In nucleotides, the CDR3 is TGTGCCAGTACTACGGGGGAGGCCCCCGGAAACATTCAGTACTTC.

The CDR3 here is CSVAGGGETQYF. CDR3 bases: TGCAGCGTTGCAGGTGGGGGTGAGACCCAGTACTTC. V and J are TRBV29-1 and TRBJ2-5; D is possibly TRBD1 or TRBD2 (5 bases each). The CDR3 contains 12 residues. Germline V gives CDR1 SQVTM, CDR2 ANQGSEA. V shed 4 bases and J shed 5 bases, with 11 bases lying between them.

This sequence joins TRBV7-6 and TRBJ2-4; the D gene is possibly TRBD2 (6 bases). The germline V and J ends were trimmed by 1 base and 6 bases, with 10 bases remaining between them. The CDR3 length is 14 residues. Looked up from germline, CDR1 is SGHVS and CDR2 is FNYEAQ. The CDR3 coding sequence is TGTGCCAGCAGCTTAGAGGCGGAGGGAAACATTCAGTACTTC. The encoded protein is CASSLEAEGNIQYF.

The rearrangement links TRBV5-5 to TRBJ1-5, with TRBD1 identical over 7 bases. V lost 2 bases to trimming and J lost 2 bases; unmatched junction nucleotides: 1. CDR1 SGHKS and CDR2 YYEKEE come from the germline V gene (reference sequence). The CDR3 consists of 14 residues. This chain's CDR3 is CASSLTGGNQPQHF. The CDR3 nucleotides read TGTGCCAGCAGCTTAACAGGGGGCAATCAGCCCCAGCATTTT.

Here the CDR3 DNA reads TGTGCCAGCCAGGGACGGAACTCCTACGAGCAGTACTTC. This gives the protein CASQGRNSYEQYF. This chain uses TRBV7-9 with TRBJ2-7; the D call may be TRBD1 or TRBD2 (5 bases each). With 8 bases removed from V and 0 bases from J, the gap between germline ends came to 11 bases. Germline CDR1 is SEHNR and CDR2 is FQNEAQ (reference sequence). The CDR3 is 13 amino acids.

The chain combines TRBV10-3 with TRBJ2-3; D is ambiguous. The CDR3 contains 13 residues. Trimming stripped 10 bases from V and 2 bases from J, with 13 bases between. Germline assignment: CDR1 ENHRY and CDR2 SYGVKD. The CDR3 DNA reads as TGTGCCACCCGCGACTCAGCCACAGATACGCAGTATTTT. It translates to CATRDSATDTQYF.

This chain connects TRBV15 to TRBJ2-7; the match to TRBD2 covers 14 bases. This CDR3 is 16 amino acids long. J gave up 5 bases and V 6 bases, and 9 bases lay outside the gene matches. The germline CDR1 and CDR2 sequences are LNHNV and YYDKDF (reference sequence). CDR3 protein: CATRPPGTSGSNEQYF. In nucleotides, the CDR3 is TGTGCCACCAGGCCGCCCGGGACTAGCGGGAGCAACGAGCAGTACTTC.

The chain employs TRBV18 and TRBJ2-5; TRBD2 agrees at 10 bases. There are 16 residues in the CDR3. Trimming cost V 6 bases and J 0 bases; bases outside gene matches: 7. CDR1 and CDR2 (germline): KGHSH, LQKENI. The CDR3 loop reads CASSLGTSAYQETQYF. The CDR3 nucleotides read TGTGCCAGCTCGTTGGGGACTAGCGCGTACCAAGAGACCCAGTACTTC.

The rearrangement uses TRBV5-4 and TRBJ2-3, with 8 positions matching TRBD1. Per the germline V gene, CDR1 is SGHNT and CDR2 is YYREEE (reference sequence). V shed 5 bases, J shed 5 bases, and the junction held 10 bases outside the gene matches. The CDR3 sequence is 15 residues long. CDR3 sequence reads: CASRARDRRQDTQYF. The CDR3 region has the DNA TGTGCCAGCAGGGCCCGGGACAGGAGGCAAGATACGCAGTATTTT.